This is a list of T cell receptor beta chains from one sample in a study of cytomegalovirus exposure and HLA in healthy donors. The protocol was immunoSEQ multiplex PCR, while the TCRdb copy is restricted to in-frame clones and leaves out a portion. The table lists 65,000 or so clones, 70% to 85% of them singletons, with 2.5% to 4% in the top ten. The sequenced material came from PBMCs. These receptors all come from a woman between 40 and 50 years old in good health and CMV-seropositive. Each CDR3 is given with its conserved first and last residue. D genes are given only for firm matches. A row's size may be missing; if present it is once, few, many or a size class.

j_call,d_call,clone_size,v_call,cdr3_nt,cdr3_aa
TRBJ2-2,.,.,TRBV19,TGTGCCAGTAGTATGAGGGGGGGCCAAGACACCGGGGAGCTGTTTTTT,CASSMRGGQDTGELFF
TRBJ2-2,.,few,TRBV4-3,TGCGCCAGCAGCCAAGTCGACAGCACCGGGGAGCTGTTTTTT,CASSQVDSTGELFF
TRBJ2-5,TRBD1,.,TRBV5-4,TGTGCCAGCAGCCATGGGACAGGGGTTAAAGAGACCCAGTACTTC,CASSHGTGVKETQYF
TRBJ1-1,.,.,TRBV12-5,TGTGCTAGTGGTCTCACTTTGAACACTGAAGCTTTCTTT,CASGLTLNTEAFF
TRBJ2-7,.,.,TRBV7-9,TGTTCCAGCAGCCGGGACTTCGAGCAGTACTTC,CSSSRDFEQYF
TRBJ1-6,.,.,TRBV11-2,TGTGCCAGCAGCGCAGGGGTATCGAATTCACCCCTCCACTTT,CASSAGVSNSPLHF
TRBJ2-1,.,.,TRBV5-1,TGCGCCAGCAGCCCGGACCAGGGGAGCTCCTACAATGAGCAGTTCTTC,CASSPDQGSSYNEQFF
TRBJ1-5,.,.,TRBV5-5,TGTGCCAGCAGCTCGGGGGGGAGGGGAGGGTCTCAGCCCCAGCATTTT,CASSSGGRGGSQPQHF
TRBJ2-7,.,.,TRBV5-5,TGTGCCAGCAGCTTGAGCGGCCGGGTCTACGAGCAGTACTTC,CASSLSGRVYEQYF
TRBJ2-1,TRBD1,once,TRBV10-3,TGTGCCTCCCGGCGGACAGGGGGCGAACCCTCCTACAATGAGCAGTTCTTC,CASRRTGGEPSYNEQFF
TRBJ2-5,.,.,TRBV5-8,TGTGCCAGCAGCACGATTAGTGAAGAGACCCAGTACTTC,CASSTISEETQYF
TRBJ1-2,.,.,TRBV5-1,TGCGCCAGCAGCTTGTCGGGGGGGTCCCAAGGCTACACCTTC,CASSLSGGSQGYTF
TRBJ2-1,.,.,TRBV5-1,TGCGCCAGCAGCTTGACGGGGAGATACAATGAGCAGTTCTTC,CASSLTGRYNEQFF
TRBJ1-1,TRBD1,.,TRBV6-1,TGTGCCAGCAGTGACCGGACAGGGGGCCCGGGGATTGAAGCTTTCTTT,CASSDRTGGPGIEAFF
TRBJ1-2,TRBD1,.,TRBV6-1,TGTGCCAGCAGGGGGACAGGGGGATATGGCTACACCTTC,CASRGTGGYGYTF
TRBJ1-1,.,.,TRBV2,TGTGCCAGCGGAGGGGAAGCTTTCTTT,CASGGEAFF
TRBJ1-5,TRBD1,.,TRBV18,TGTGCCAGCTCAGCGACAGGGAACAATCAGCCCCAGCATTTT,CASSATGNNQPQHF
TRBJ2-7,.,.,TRBV12-5,TGTGCTAGTGGTTTGGTACCAGGGTCCTACGAGCAGTACTTC,CASGLVPGSYEQYF
TRBJ2-7,TRBD1,.,TRBV4-3,TGCGCCAGCAGCCAAGAGGGACAGGGATCCTACGAGCAGTACTTC,CASSQEGQGSYEQYF
TRBJ2-7,.,.,TRBV7-2,TGTGCCAGCAGCATAATAGGGGGTTACGAGCAGTACTTC,CASSIIGGYEQYF
TRBJ1-4,.,.,TRBV27,TGTGCCAGCAGTTTATCCCCAGGTTTCTATGAAAAACTGTTTTTT,CASSLSPGFYEKLFF
TRBJ1-1,.,.,TRBV19,TGTGCCAGTAGTATGAGGACAGTCGTGAACACTGAAGCTTTCTTT,CASSMRTVVNTEAFF
TRBJ2-3,TRBD2,.,TRBV5-1,TGCGCCAGCAGCTCCCTCCGGGGGGACACAGATACGCAGTATTTT,CASSSLRGDTDTQYF
TRBJ2-2,.,.,TRBV19,TGTGCCAGTAGTTTCTCCAGGGGAACCGGGGAGCTGTTTTTT,CASSFSRGTGELFF
TRBJ2-1,.,.,TRBV11-3,TGTGCCAGCAGCTCCGGTGCGGGGAAGTACAATGAGCAGTTCTTC,CASSSGAGKYNEQFF
TRBJ1-5,.,once,TRBV6-1,TGTGCCAGCAGCCCTTTCGGCAATCAGCCCCAGCATTTT,CASSPFGNQPQHF
TRBJ1-6,TRBD1,.,TRBV29-1,TGCAGCGTTCGTGCAGGGGGTAATTCACCCCTCCACTTT,CSVRAGGNSPLHF
TRBJ1-4,TRBD1,once,TRBV5-4,TGTGCCAGCAGCTTGCTAGGGACAGATAATGAAAAACTGTTTTTT,CASSLLGTDNEKLFF
TRBJ1-1,.,.,TRBV5-1,TGCGCCAGCAGCTGGAGCACGGTGAACACTGAAGCTTTCTTT,CASSWSTVNTEAFF
TRBJ1-4,.,.,TRBV19,TGTGCCAGTAGTGAAAACCTAATTGGTGAAAAACTGTTTTTT,CASSENLIGEKLFF
TRBJ1-2,.,.,TRBV19,TGTGCCAGTAGGGTCGACTTGGCCGCTACTTATGGCTACACCTTC,CASRVDLAATYGYTF